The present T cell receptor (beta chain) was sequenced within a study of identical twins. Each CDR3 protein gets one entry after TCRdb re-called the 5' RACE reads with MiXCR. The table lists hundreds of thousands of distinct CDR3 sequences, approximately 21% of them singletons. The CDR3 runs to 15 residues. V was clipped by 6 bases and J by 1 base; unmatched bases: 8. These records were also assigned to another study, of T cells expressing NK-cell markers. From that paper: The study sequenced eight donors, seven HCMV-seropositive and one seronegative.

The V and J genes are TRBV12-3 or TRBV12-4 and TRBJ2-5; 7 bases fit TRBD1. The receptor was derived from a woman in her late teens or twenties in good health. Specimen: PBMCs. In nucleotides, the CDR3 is TGTGCCAGCAGCCCGACAGGGTCGTCCCAAGAGACCCAGTACTTC. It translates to CASSPTGSSQETQYF.